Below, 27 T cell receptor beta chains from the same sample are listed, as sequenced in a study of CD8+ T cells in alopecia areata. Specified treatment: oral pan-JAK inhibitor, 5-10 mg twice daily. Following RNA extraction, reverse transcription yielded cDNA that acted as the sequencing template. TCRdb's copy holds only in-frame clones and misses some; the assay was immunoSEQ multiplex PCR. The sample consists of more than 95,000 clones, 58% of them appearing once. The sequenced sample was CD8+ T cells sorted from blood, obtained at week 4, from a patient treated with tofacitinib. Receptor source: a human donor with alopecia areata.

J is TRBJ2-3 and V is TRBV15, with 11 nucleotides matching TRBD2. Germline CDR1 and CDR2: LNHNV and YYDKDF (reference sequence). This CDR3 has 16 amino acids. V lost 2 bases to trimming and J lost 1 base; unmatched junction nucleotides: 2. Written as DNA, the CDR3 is TGTGCCACCAGCAGACGACTAGCGGGGCGCACAGATACGCAGTATTTT. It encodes CATSRRLAGRTDTQYF.

This chain's CDR3 is CASSQSANSYNEQFF. The CDR3 DNA reads TGTGCCAGCAGCCAATCGGCCAACTCCTACAATGAGCAGTTCTTC. V usage is TRBV16 and J usage is TRBJ2-1, with no clear D. The length of the CDR3 is 15 residues. V was shortened by 0 bases and J by 0 bases, with 6 bases between the two germline ends. The germline V gene encodes CDR1 KGHSY and CDR2 FQNENV.

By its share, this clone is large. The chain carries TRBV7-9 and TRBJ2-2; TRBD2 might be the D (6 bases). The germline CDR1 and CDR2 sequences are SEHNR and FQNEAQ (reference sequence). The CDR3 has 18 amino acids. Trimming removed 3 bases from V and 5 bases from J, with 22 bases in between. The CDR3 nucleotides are TGTGCCAGCAGCTTCCCGTCCCAGGGACTCTATGGAACCGGGGAGCTGTTTTTT. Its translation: CASSFPSQGLYGTGELFF. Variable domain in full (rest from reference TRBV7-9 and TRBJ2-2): DTGVSQNPRHKITKRGQNVTFRCDPISEHNRLYWYRQTLGQGPEFLTYFQNEAQLEKSRLLSDRFSAERPKGSFSTLEIQRTEQGDSAMYLCASSFPSQGLYGTGELFFGEGSRLTVL.

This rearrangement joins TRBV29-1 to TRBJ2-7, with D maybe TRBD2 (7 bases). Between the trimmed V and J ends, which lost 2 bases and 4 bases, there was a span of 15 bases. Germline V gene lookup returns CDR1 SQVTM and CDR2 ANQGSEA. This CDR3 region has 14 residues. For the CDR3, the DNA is TGCAGCGTTGAATCGGGGGGCTTTGAGTACGAGCAGTACTTC. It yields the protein CSVESGGFEYEQYF.

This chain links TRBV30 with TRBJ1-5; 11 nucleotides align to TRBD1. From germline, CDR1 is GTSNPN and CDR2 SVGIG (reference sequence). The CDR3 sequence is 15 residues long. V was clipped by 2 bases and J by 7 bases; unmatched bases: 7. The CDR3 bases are TGTGCCTGGAGTAATGGACAGGGGGCAGAACAGCCCCAGCATTTT. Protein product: CAWSNGQGAEQPQHF.

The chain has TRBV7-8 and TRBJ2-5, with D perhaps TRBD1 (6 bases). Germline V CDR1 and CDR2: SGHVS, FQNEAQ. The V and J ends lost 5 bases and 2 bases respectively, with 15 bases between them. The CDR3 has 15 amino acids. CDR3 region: CASSPPTGYQETQYF. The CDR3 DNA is TGTGCCAGCAGCCCCCCGACAGGCTATCAAGAGACCCAGTACTTC. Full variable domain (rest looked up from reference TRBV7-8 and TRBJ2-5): GAGVSQSPRYKVAKRGQDVALRCDPISGHVSLFWYQQALGQGPEFLTYFQNEAQLDKSGLPSDRFFAERPEGSVSTLKIQRTQQEDSAVYLCASSPPTGYQETQYFGPGTRLLVL.

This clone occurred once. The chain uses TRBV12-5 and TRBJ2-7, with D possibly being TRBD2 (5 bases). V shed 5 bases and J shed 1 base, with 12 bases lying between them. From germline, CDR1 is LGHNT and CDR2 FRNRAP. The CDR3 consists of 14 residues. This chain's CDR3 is CASGLADWSYEQYF. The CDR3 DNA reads TGTGCTAGTGGTCTCGCGGACTGGTCCTACGAGCAGTACTTC.

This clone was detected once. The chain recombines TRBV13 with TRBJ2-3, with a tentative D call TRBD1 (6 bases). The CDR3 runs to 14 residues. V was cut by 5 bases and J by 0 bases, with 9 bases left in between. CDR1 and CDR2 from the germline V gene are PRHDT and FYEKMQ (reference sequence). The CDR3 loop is CASSTGHSTDTQYF. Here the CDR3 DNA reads TGTGCCAGCAGCACGGGACACAGCACAGATACGCAGTATTTT.

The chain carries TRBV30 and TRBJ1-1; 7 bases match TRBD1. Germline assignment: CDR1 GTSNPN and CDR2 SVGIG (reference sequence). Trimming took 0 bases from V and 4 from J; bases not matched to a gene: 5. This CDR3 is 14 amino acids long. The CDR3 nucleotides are TGTGCCTGGAGTGTCGGGGCAGGGGGCACTGAAGCTTTCTTT. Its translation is CAWSVGAGGTEAFF.

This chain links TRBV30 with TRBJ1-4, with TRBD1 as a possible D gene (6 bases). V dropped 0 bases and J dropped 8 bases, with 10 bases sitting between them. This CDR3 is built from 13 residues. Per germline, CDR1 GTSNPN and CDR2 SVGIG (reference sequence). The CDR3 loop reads CAWSVETGEKLFF. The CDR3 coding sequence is TGTGCCTGGAGTGTTGAAACAGGGGAAAAACTGTTTTTT.

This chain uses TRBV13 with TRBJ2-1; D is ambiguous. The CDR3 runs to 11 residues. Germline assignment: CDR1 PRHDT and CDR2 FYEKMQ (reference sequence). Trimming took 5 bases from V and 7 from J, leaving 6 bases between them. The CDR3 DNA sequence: TGTGCCAGCAGCCTCACAAATGAGCAGTTCTTC. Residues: CASSLTNEQFF.

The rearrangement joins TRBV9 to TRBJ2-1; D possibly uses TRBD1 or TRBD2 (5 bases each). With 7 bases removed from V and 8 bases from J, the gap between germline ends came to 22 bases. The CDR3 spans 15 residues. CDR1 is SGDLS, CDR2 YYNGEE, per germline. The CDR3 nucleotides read TGTGCCAGCGGTGAATTCGGGGCGTCGAACGATGAGCAGTTCTTC. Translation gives CASGEFGASNDEQFF.

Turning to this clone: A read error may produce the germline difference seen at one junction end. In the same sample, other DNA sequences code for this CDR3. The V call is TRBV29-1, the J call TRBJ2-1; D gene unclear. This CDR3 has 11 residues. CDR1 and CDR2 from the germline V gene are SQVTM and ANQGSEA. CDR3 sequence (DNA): TGCAGCGTGGAAGAAGGCAATGAGCAGTTCTTC. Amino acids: CSVEEGNEQFF.

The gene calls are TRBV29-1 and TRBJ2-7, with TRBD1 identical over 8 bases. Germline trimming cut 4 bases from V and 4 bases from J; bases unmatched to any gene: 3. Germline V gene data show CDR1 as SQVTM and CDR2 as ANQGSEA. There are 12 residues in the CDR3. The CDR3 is CSVGQGLYEQYF. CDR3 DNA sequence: TGCAGCGTTGGACAGGGGTTGTACGAGCAGTACTTC.

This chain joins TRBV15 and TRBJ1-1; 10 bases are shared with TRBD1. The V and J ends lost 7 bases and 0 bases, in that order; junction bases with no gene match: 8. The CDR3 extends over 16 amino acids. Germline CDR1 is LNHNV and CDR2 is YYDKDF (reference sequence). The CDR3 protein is CATTSPGTGVNTEAFF. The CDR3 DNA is TGTGCCACCACCTCACCGGGGACAGGGGTGAACACTGAAGCTTTCTTT.

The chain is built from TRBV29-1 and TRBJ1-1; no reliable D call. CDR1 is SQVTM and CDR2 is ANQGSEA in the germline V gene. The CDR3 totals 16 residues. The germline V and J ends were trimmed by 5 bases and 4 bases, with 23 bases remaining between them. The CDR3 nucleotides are TGCAGCGTTCCTCCCCAAACGGACCTGGCGGGCACTGAAGCTTTCTTT. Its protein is CSVPPQTDLAGTEAFF.

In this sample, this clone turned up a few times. CDR3 DNA sequence: TGTGCCTGGAGTCCAACAGCAGATACGCAGTATTTT. It encodes CAWSPTADTQYF. This rearrangement joins TRBV30 to TRBJ2-3; D remains ambiguous. CDR3 length: 12 amino acids. The ends were cut back, 2 bases at V and 4 bases at J, with 7 bases in the middle. Germline CDR1 is GTSNPN and CDR2 is SVGIG (reference sequence).

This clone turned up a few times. In nucleotides, the CDR3 is TGTGCCAGCAACAACCTCGCGACAGGGGAGTACACAGATACGCAGTATTTT. Protein: CASNNLATGEYTDTQYF. The chain carries TRBV11-2 and TRBJ2-3, with 8 bases matching TRBD1. Germline lookup yields CDR1 SGHAT and CDR2 FQNNGV. The V gene end was trimmed by 7 bases and the J gene end by 2 bases; junction bases not matched to a gene: 14. This CDR3 has 17 amino acids.

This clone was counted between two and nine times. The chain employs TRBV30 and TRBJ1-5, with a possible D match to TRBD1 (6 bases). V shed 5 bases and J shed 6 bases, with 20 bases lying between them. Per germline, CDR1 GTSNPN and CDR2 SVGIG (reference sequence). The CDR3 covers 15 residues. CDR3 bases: TGTGCCTGGTCCCTCATGGGGGGCCTTACTCAGCCCCAGCATTTT. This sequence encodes CAWSLMGGLTQPQHF.

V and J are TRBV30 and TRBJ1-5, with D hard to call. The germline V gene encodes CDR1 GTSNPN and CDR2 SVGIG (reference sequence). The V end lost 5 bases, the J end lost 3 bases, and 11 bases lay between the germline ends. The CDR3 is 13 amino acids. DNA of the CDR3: TGTGCCTGGGGTGACGGGCCCAATCAGCCCCAGCATTTT. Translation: CAWGDGPNQPQHF.

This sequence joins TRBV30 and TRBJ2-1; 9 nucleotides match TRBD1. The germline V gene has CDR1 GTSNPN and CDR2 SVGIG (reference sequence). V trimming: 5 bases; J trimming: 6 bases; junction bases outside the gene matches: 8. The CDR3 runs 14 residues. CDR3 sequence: CAWGPGQGFNEQFF. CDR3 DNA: TGTGCCTGGGGACCGGGACAGGGATTCAATGAGCAGTTCTTC. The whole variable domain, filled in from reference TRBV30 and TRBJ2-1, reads SQTIHQWPATLVQPVGSPLSLECTVEGTSNPNLYWYRQAAGRGLQLLFYSVGIGQISSEVPQNLSASRPQDRQFILSSKKLLLSDSGFYLCAWGPGQGFNEQFFGPGTRLTVL.

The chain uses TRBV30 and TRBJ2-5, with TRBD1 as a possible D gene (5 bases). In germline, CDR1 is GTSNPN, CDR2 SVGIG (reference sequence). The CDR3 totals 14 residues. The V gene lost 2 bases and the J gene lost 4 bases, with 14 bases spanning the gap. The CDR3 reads CAWSWLGVRETQYF. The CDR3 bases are TGTGCCTGGAGTTGGCTAGGGGTTCGAGAGACCCAGTACTTC.

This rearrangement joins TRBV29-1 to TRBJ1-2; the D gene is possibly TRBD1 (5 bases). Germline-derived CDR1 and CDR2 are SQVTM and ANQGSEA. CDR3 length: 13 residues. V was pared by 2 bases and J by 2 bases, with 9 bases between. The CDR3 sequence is CSVENDSNYGYTF. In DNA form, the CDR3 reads TGCAGCGTTGAAAATGACAGCAACTATGGCTACACCTTC.

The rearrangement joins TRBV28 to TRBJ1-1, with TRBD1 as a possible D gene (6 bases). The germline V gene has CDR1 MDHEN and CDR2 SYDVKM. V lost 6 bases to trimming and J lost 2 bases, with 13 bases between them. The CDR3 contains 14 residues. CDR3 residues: CASSPGGPNTEAFF. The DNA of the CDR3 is TGTGCCAGCAGCCCCGGGGGCCCAAACACTGAAGCTTTCTTT.

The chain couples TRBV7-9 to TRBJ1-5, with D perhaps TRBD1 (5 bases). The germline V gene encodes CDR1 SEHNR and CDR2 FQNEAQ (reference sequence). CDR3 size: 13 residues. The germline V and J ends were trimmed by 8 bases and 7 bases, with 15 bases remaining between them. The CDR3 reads CASALSREQPQHF. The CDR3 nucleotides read TGTGCCAGCGCATTAAGCAGGGAGCAGCCCCAGCATTTT. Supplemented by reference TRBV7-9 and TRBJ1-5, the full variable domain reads DTGVSQNPRHKITKRGQNVTFRCDPISEHNRLYWYRQTLGQGPEFLTYFQNEAQLEKSRLLSDRFSAERPKGSFSTLEIQRTEQGDSAMYLCASALSREQPQHFGDGTRLSIL.

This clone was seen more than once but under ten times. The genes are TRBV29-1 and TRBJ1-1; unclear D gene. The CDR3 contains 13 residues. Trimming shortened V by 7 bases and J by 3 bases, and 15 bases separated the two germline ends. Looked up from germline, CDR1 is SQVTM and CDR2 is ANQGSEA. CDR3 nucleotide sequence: TGCAGCGCAAACAACGGGGATCACACTGAAGCTTTCTTT. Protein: CSANNGDHTEAFF.

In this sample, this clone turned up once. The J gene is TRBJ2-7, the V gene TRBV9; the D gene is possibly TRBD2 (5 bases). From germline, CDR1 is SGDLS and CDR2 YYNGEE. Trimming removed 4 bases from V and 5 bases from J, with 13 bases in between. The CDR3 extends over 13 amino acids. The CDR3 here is CASSQRTEDEQYF. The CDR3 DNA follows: TGTGCCAGCAGCCAGAGGACTGAGGACGAGCAGTACTTC.